This T cell receptor (beta chain) was captured in a study of CD8 T cells in Susac syndrome. Trimming shortened V by 8 bases and J by 2 bases, and 13 bases separated the two germline ends. Germline CDR1 is MNHNS and CDR2 is SASEGT. CDR3 length: 13 amino acids. RNA, at about 0.45 to 1 ug, was reverse transcribed with random hexamers. TCRdb recomputed calls from the immunoSEQ multiplex PCR reads with MiXCR, one row per CDR3 protein. The sample has fewer than 70,000 distinct CDR3 sequences; about 95% are singletons. Sample: CD8+ T cells from PBMCs. The source of this sequence is a human donor in good health. V and J are TRBV6-1 and TRBJ2-7, with a possible D match to TRBD2 (6 bases). CDR3 nucleotides: TGTGCCAGCGGGGGGACGGACCCCTACGAGCAGTACTTC. Protein sequence: CASGGTDPYEQYF.